The 29 T cell receptor beta chains given below trace back to one sample, sequenced in a study of cytomegalovirus exposure and HLA in healthy donors (dated by TCRdb to the late 2010s). Libraries were prepared through the immunoSEQ multiplex PCR assay. The multiplex PCR relied on a mix of 60 forward primers for TCR Vbeta segments and 13 reverse primers for TCR Jbeta segments. TCRdb took over this immuneACCESS table, retaining in-frame rearrangements with V and J assigned. Such tables are incomplete; in checked studies, under half of the missing clones stem from an unresolved V gene, and the remainder is unexplained. For this sample the table gives about 130,000 clones, of which just over 70% were detected only once. The ten largest make up over 2% of the sample. Sequencing used PBMCs. The receptor set was obtained from a woman aged 55-69 years in good health and CMV-seropositive.

In its sample, this clone was seen once. The chain links TRBV5-1 to TRBJ2-1; 10 bases are a match to TRBD2. The germline CDR1 and CDR2 sequences are SGHRS and YFSETQ. The ends lost 2 bases at V and 0 bases at J; junction bases unmatched: 11. The CDR3 is 19 residues long. The CDR3 region is CASSLRASGGPSSYNEQFF. Here the CDR3 DNA reads TGCGCCAGCAGCTTACGCGCTAGCGGGGGCCCGAGCTCCTACAATGAGCAGTTCTTC.

The chain joins TRBV5-4 to TRBJ2-7, with 7 nucleotides matching TRBD2. V gave up 1 base and J gave up 6 bases; unmatched junction bases: 7. The CDR3 length is 14 residues. Per germline, CDR1 SGHNT and CDR2 YYREEE (reference sequence). CDR3 residues: CASSLWRTRTEQYF. The CDR3 nucleotides read TGTGCCAGCAGCTTGTGGCGGACTAGAACCGAGCAGTACTTC.

This chain joins TRBV5-1 and TRBJ2-2, with D tentatively TRBD2 (7 bases). Trimming stripped 2 bases from V and 4 bases from J, with 12 bases between. Germline CDR1 is SGHRS and CDR2 is YFSETQ. The CDR3 is 15 amino acids. Here the CDR3 reads CASSLEGGPTGELFF. CDR3 sequence (DNA): TGCGCCAGCAGCTTAGAGGGGGGGCCCACCGGGGAGCTGTTTTTT.

The rearrangement uses TRBV7-3 and TRBJ2-2; 8 positions agree with TRBD2. The ends lost 3 bases at V and 2 bases at J; junction bases unmatched: 5. Per the germline V gene, CDR1 is SGHTA and CDR2 is FQGTGA. CDR3 length equals 16 residues. CDR3 residues: CASSFAGGLNTGELFF. In DNA, the CDR3 is TGTGCCAGCAGCTTCGCGGGGGGACTTAACACCGGGGAGCTGTTTTTT.

This sequence joins TRBV27 and TRBJ1-5; possible D gene TRBD1, 5 bases. V lost 5 bases and J lost 7, with 18 bases in between. CDR1 MNHEY and CDR2 SMNVEV come from the germline V gene (reference sequence). The CDR3 consists of 15 residues. The CDR3 coding sequence is TGTGCCAGCAGTCCAGCGGGACGGGTACGGCAGCCCCAGCATTTT. Its translation is CASSPAGRVRQPQHF.

The chain couples TRBV4-1 to TRBJ2-2; a possible D gene is TRBD1 (7 bases). Deletions cut 8 bases from V and 4 bases from J, with 14 bases between. Germline CDR1 and CDR2: MGHRA and YSYEKL. The CDR3 runs 14 residues. The CDR3 loop reads CASAGGSLTGELFF. The CDR3 nucleotides read TGCGCCAGCGCAGGGGGGTCCCTCACCGGGGAGCTGTTTTTT.

J is TRBJ1-1 and V is TRBV11-3; 10 bases fit TRBD1. The CDR3 has 14 residues. J lost 8 bases, V lost 3 bases, and 6 bases had no gene match. Germline-derived CDR1 and CDR2 are SGHNT and YENEEA. The CDR3 loop reads CASSLTGGDLEAFF. The CDR3, as DNA: TGTGCCAGCAGCTTGACAGGGGGCGACTTAGAAGCTTTCTTT.

The chain couples TRBV6-5 to TRBJ1-2; TRBD1 matches 9 bases. Germline CDR1 is MNHEY and CDR2 is SVGAGI. J was trimmed by 6 bases and V by 3 bases; bases with no gene match: 5. The CDR3 runs to 14 residues. CDR3 bases: TGTGCCAGCAGTTATCATGACAGGGGGGATGGCTACACCTTC. It translates to CASSYHDRGDGYTF.

The V gene is TRBV10-3, the J gene TRBJ2-5, with D possibly matching TRBD1 (6 bases). The ends were cut back, 0 bases at V and 3 bases at J, with 11 bases in the middle. This CDR3 region has 15 residues. Germline-derived CDR1 and CDR2 are ENHRY and SYGVKD. The CDR3 region has the DNA TGTGCCATCAGTGAGTCAACAGGGCCGAAAGAGACCCAGTACTTC. This sequence encodes CAISESTGPKETQYF.

This clone showed up just once. Here the CDR3 DNA reads TGTGCCAGCAGCCCGGCGGGGCGGGGGAACAATGAGCAGTTCTTC. It specifies CASSPAGRGNNEQFF. The chain combines TRBV7-9 with TRBJ2-1; 7 bases are shared with TRBD2. The CDR3 runs 15 residues. Looked up from germline, CDR1 is SEHNR and CDR2 is FQNEAQ (reference sequence). After removal of 5 bases from V and 5 bases from J, the junction contained 9 bases not matched to a gene.

The rearrangement joins TRBV2 to TRBJ1-4; 7 bases agree with TRBD1. This CDR3 has 18 amino acids. J gave up 0 bases and V 8 bases, and 15 bases lay outside the gene matches. The germline CDR1 and CDR2 sequences are SNHLY and FYNNEI. This chain's CDR3 is CASGNWGRGIPTNEKLFF. The CDR3 DNA reads TGTGCCAGCGGAAATTGGGGCAGGGGGATCCCAACTAATGAAAAACTGTTTTTT.

The chain has TRBV7-9 and TRBJ1-1, with a possible D match to TRBD1 (6 bases). Trimming left V 2 bases short and J 2 bases short, with 15 bases between. Germline CDR1 reads SEHNR; CDR2 reads FQNEAQ (reference sequence). This CDR3 contains 16 residues. CDR3 protein: CASSLRRGALNTEAFF. In DNA form, the CDR3 reads TGTGCCAGCAGCTTACGGCGGGGGGCGCTTAACACTGAAGCTTTCTTT.

This clone was detected a few times. CDR3 nucleotide sequence: TGTGCCAGCAGCCAAGAGTTAGCGGGGTGGGGCAATGAGCAGTTCTTC. Protein sequence: CASSQELAGWGNEQFF. This chain joins TRBV4-2 and TRBJ2-1, with 8 bases identical to TRBD2. Germline assignment: CDR1 LGHNA and CDR2 YNFKEQ. This CDR3 has 16 residues. The V and J ends lost 0 bases and 6 bases, in that order; junction bases with no gene match: 7.

The chain combines TRBV7-9 with TRBJ2-5, with D uncertain. From germline, CDR1 is SEHNR and CDR2 FQNEAQ (reference sequence). Trimming stripped 5 bases from V and 5 bases from J, with 9 bases between. CDR3 length equals 12 residues. In nucleotides, the CDR3 is TGTGCCAGCAGCAACATGTGGGAGACCCAGTACTTC. Amino acids: CASSNMWETQYF.

The chain carries TRBV15 and TRBJ2-6; 8 nucleotides agree with TRBD1. The CDR3 is 16 amino acids. The V gene's germline CDR1 is LNHNV and CDR2 YYDKDF (reference sequence). J gave up 2 bases and V 3 bases, and 3 bases lay outside the gene matches. The CDR3 sequence: CATSRGQAAGANVLTF. CDR3 sequence (DNA): TGTGCCACCAGCAGGGGACAGGCGGCTGGGGCCAACGTCCTGACTTTC.

The chain carries TRBV5-4 and TRBJ2-7; unclear D gene. V was pared by 0 bases and J by 2 bases, with 12 bases between. The CDR3 spans 15 residues. Germline values: CDR1 SGHNT, CDR2 YYREEE (reference sequence). The CDR3 DNA follows: TGTGCCAGCAGCTTGGGTCTGACACAGACCTACGAGCAGTACTTC. Translated, it gives CASSLGLTQTYEQYF.

This chain connects TRBV15 to TRBJ1-4, with TRBD1 identical over 7 bases. After removal of 1 base from V and 5 bases from J, the junction contained 7 bases not matched to a gene. In germline, CDR1 is LNHNV, CDR2 YYDKDF (reference sequence). The CDR3 is 16 amino acids. The CDR3 loop reads CATSRARTGQNEKLFF. The DNA for the CDR3 is TGTGCCACCAGCAGAGCACGGACAGGTCAAAATGAAAAACTGTTTTTT.

This clone was detected only once. The chain links TRBV29-1 to TRBJ1-5, with 9 nucleotides matching TRBD1. Unmatched junction bases numbered 7, after V lost 4 bases and J lost 3 bases. Germline-derived CDR1 and CDR2 are SQVTM and ANQGSEA. This CDR3 has 15 amino acids. The DNA of the CDR3 is TGCAGCGTTGGGATAGGGACAGGGATCAATCAGCCCCAGCATTTT. This encodes CSVGIGTGINQPQHF.

The sample holds one count of this clone. CDR3 nucleotides: TGTGCCAGCAGTATCTCCTCTAGCGGGGACTCCTACGAGCAGTACTTC. Its protein product is CASSISSSGDSYEQYF. The chain is built from TRBV6-6 and TRBJ2-7; 9 bases align to TRBD2. V lost 5 bases to trimming and J lost 0 bases; unmatched junction nucleotides: 8. The CDR3 runs 16 residues. Per germline, CDR1 MNHNY and CDR2 SVGAGI (reference sequence).

This chain links TRBV13 with TRBJ2-7; 10 bases are shared with TRBD1. Germline V gene lookup returns CDR1 PRHDT and CDR2 FYEKMQ (reference sequence). The V and J ends lost 4 bases and 4 bases, in that order; junction bases with no gene match: 10. CDR3 length equals 16 residues. CDR3 in DNA: TGTGCCAGCAGCTCTCGAGACAGGGGGCAGGGGTACGAGCAGTACTTC. The encoded protein is CASSSRDRGQGYEQYF.

The chain is built from TRBV7-9 and TRBJ2-5; perhaps TRBD2 as D (7 bases). V was shortened by 2 bases and J by 3 bases, with 13 bases between the two germline ends. CDR3 length: 15 residues. Germline-derived CDR1 and CDR2 are SEHNR and FQNEAQ (reference sequence). CDR3 in amino acids: CASSLNGGPEETQYF. CDR3 DNA sequence: TGTGCCAGCAGCTTAAACGGGGGGCCAGAAGAGACCCAGTACTTC.

This clone has only a few counts. The chain links TRBV6-5 to TRBJ1-2, with 7 bases matching TRBD1. CDR1 MNHEY and CDR2 SVGAGI come from the germline V gene. The CDR3 spans 14 residues. With V trimmed by 2 bases and J by 5 bases, 5 bases remained unmatched. The CDR3 loop reads CASSYGAGGYGYTF. In nucleotides, the CDR3 is TGTGCCAGCAGTTACGGTGCAGGGGGTTATGGCTACACCTTC.

This chain links TRBV29-1 with TRBJ2-1; the D is unclear. This CDR3 spans 15 amino acids. The V end was cut by 6 bases, the J end by 8 bases, with 23 bases between. Germline V CDR1 and CDR2: SQVTM, ANQGSEA. The CDR3 nucleotides read TGCAGCGTGGAGATACAAGGCGCCGAAGTGGATGAGCAGTTCTTC. The encoded protein is CSVEIQGAEVDEQFF.

This clone turned up a few times. The rearrangement uses TRBV7-9 and TRBJ2-3; 16 bases line up with TRBD2. The CDR3 is 18 amino acids. CDR1 and CDR2 from the germline V gene are SEHNR and FQNEAQ (reference sequence). V lost 5 bases, J lost 6 bases, and 11 bases stayed unmatched. DNA of the CDR3: TGTGCCAGCAGCCCCCGCCTGGGACTAGCGGGGGGGCTGGATACGCAGTATTTT. Translating gives CASSPRLGLAGGLDTQYF.

This clone was observed a single time. This chain joins TRBV6-1 and TRBJ2-7; 7 nucleotides match TRBD1. The CDR3 runs to 17 residues. CDR1 is MNHNS, CDR2 SASEGT, per germline. The V gene end was trimmed by 1 base and the J gene end by 0 bases; junction bases not matched to a gene: 9. The CDR3: CASSEGRDSWTSYEQYF. Here the CDR3 DNA reads TGTGCCAGCAGTGAAGGTCGGGACAGTTGGACCTCCTACGAGCAGTACTTC.

The chain links TRBV2 to TRBJ2-7; 9 positions agree with TRBD2. The CDR3 extends over 14 amino acids. V gave up 7 bases and J gave up 0 bases; unmatched junction bases: 4. Germline-derived CDR1 and CDR2 are SNHLY and FYNNEI. The CDR3 DNA sequence: TGTGCCAGCACGGGAGCGGGGGGCTCCTACGAGCAGTACTTC. Its translation: CASTGAGGSYEQYF.

This chain joins TRBV13 and TRBJ2-3; 8 positions agree with TRBD2. V shed 6 bases, J shed 6 bases, and the junction held 17 bases outside the gene matches. CDR1 is PRHDT and CDR2 is FYEKMQ in the germline V gene (reference sequence). The length of the CDR3 is 17 residues. DNA for the CDR3: TGTGCCAGCAGGCTTAGGGTGGGAGCGGGGGCCTTCGATACGCAGTATTTT. This codes for CASRLRVGAGAFDTQYF.

The V and J genes are TRBV6-1 and TRBJ1-4, with D perhaps TRBD1 (5 bases). With 0 bases removed from V and 0 bases from J, the gap between germline ends came to 8 bases. The CDR3 covers 16 residues. The germline V gene encodes CDR1 MNHNS and CDR2 SASEGT. In DNA, the CDR3 is TGTGCCAGCAGTGAAGCGGGGGGAACAACTAATGAAAAACTGTTTTTT. Translation: CASSEAGGTTNEKLFF.

The chain links TRBV10-3 to TRBJ1-5; D perhaps matches TRBD1 (6 bases). V lost 6 bases and J 3 bases, leaving 12 bases between the germline ends. Germline loops: CDR1 ENHRY, CDR2 SYGVKD. This CDR3 has 14 residues. CDR3 sequence reads: CAISDGQFNQPQHF. The CDR3 DNA reads TGTGCCATCAGCGATGGACAGTTCAATCAGCCCCAGCATTTT.